A selection of T cell receptor beta chains follows, all from one sample in a study of blood T cells in healthy people across ages. TCRdb re-derived calls from the 5' RACE reads in MiXCR, one entry per CDR3 protein. In the table there are around 690,000 distinct CDR3 sequences, about 54% of which are singletons. Input material: blood. The receptors here all came from a man aged 55 to 69 in good health. Each CDR3 is given with its conserved first and last residue. A D gene is named only where the DNA matches it firmly. Rows give clone size only sometimes, using once, few, many, or a class for an expanded clone.

D gene: .
J gene: TRBJ2-7
clone size: few
V gene: TRBV4-2
CDR3 DNA: TGTGCCAGCAGCCAAGACTTTTGGCAGGAACCCCCCTACGAGCAGTACTTC
CDR3 protein: CASSQDFWQEPPYEQYF

D gene: .
J gene: TRBJ1-1
clone size: few
V gene: TRBV12-3/TRBV12-4
CDR3 DNA: TGTGCCAGCAGTTTGGCCAGAGACACTGAAGCTTTCTTT
CDR3 protein: CASSLARDTEAFF

D gene: .
J gene: TRBJ2-5
clone size: .
V gene: TRBV20-1
CDR3 DNA: TGCAGTGCTGTGCGACAGGGGAGGGGAGAGACCCAGTACTTC
CDR3 protein: CSAVRQGRGETQYF

D gene: .
J gene: TRBJ1-2
clone size: .
V gene: TRBV28
CDR3 DNA: TGTGCCAGCAGTTTCTTTCAGGGGAGCCAGGGCTACACCTTC
CDR3 protein: CASSFFQGSQGYTF

D gene: .
J gene: TRBJ2-3
clone size: many
V gene: TRBV29-1
CDR3 DNA: TGCAGCGTTGAAGATGGGCTGATCCGCACAGATACGCAGTATTTT
CDR3 protein: CSVEDGLIRTDTQYF

D gene: .
J gene: TRBJ2-5
clone size: .
V gene: TRBV7-9
CDR3 DNA: TGTGCCAGCAGCTTTCTAATTGGGGCCTCGGAGACCCAGTACTTC
CDR3 protein: CASSFLIGASETQYF

D gene: .
J gene: TRBJ2-5
clone size: .
V gene: TRBV28
CDR3 DNA: TGTGCCAGCAGTTTAGCAACTAGGGGCGAAGAGACTCAGTACTTC
CDR3 protein: CASSLATRGEETQYF

D gene: .
J gene: TRBJ2-3
clone size: .
V gene: TRBV21-1
CDR3 DNA: TGTGCCAGCAGCGCGTCGCCTACTAGCGGGGGGCCCGCAGATACGCAGTATTTT
CDR3 protein: CASSASPTSGGPADTQYF

D gene: .
J gene: TRBJ1-4
clone size: .
V gene: TRBV20-1
CDR3 DNA: TGCAGTGCAGGCCCCAGGGGTTCACGGGAAAAACTGTTTTTT
CDR3 protein: CSAGPRGSREKLFF

D gene: TRBD2
J gene: TRBJ2-1
clone size: .
V gene: TRBV12-3/TRBV12-4
CDR3 DNA: TGTGCCAGCAGTGTCGAGACTAGCGGGGGGCGGTTCTTC
CDR3 protein: CASSVETSGGRFF